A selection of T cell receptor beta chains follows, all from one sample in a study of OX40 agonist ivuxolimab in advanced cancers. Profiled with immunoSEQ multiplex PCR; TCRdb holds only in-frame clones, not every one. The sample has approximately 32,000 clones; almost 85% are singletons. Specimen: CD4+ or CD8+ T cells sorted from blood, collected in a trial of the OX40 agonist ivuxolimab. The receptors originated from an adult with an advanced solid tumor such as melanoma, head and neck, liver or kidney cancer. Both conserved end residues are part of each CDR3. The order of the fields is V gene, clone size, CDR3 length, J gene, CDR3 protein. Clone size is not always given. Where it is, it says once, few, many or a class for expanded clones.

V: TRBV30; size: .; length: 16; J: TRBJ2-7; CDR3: CAWSTPWMRGAYEQYF
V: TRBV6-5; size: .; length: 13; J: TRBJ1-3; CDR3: CASSYGSGNTIYF
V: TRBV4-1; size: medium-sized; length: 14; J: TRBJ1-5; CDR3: CASSTRTGIQPQHF
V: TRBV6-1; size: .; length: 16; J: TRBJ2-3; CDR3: CASSDPTTAPGDTQYF
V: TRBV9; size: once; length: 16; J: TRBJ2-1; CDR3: CASSIRTSGAYTEQFF
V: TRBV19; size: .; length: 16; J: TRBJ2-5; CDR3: CASSIDPGAAQETQYF
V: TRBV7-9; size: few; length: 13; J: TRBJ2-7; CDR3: CASSPPGFREQYF
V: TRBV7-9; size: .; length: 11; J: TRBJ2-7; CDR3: CASDRGYEQYF
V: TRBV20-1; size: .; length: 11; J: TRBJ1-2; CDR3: CSARETGGYTF
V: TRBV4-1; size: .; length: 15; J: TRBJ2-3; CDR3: CASSRAGEYTDTQYF
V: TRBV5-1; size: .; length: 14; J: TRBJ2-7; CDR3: CASSIAGTGSEQYF
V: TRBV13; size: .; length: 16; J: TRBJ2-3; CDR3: CASSRTGGMGTDTQYF
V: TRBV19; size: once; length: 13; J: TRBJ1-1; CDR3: CASSPSADTEAFF
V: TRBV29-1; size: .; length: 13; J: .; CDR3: CSVAGGSSYEQYF
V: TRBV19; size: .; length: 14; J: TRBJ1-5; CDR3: CASTDITSNQPQHF
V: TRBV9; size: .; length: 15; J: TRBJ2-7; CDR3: CASSVRPAIIGEQYF
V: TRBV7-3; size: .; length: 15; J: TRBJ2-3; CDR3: CASSPIGGRADTQYF
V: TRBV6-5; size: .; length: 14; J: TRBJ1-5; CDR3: CASRQTGVNQPQHF
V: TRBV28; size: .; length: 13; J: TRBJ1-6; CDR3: CASSSSGNSPLHF
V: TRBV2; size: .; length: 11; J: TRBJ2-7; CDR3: CASRGGYEQYF
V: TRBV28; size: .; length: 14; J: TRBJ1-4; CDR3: CASSLPGPRGKLFF
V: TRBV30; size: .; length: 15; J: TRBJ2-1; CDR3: CAWSAEGWSYNEQFF
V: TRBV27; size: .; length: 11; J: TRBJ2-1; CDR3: CASGNPTEQFF
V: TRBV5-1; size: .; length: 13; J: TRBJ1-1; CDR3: CASSLMRDTEAFF
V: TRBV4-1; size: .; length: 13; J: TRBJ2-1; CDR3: CASSPRVQTEQFF
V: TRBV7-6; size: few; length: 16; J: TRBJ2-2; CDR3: CASSPFGGGGTGELFF
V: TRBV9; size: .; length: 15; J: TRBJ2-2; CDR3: CASSVWGSNTGELFF
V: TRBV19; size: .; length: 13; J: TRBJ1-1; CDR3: CASSPGLNTEAFF
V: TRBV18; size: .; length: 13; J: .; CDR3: CASSPPNSHEQYF
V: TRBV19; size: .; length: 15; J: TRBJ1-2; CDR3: CASSTSRQGFYGYTF
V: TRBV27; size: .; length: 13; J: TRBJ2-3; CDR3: CASSFLQGDTQYF
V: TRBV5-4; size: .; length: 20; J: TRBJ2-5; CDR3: CASSWNLGTSGSQGRETQYF
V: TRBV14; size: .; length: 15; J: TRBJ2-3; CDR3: CASSLKSSGFDTQYF
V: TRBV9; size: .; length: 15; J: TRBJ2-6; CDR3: CASNTRVSGANVLTF
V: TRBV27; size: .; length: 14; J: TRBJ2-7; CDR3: CASSLSTGFREQYF
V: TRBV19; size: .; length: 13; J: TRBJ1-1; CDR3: CASSFGLAVSAFF
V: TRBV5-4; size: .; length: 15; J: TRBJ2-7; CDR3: CASSLAGTSGIEQYF
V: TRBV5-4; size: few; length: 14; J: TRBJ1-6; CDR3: CASSLSGGNSPLHF
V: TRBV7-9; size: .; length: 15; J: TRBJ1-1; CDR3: CASSLARTVNTEAFF
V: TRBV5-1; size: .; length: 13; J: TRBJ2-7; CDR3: CASSLGLANEQYF
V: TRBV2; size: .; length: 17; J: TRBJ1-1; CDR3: CASSEALPGGWDTEAFF
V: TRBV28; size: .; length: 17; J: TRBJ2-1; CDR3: CASSFWRGTSGYNEQFF
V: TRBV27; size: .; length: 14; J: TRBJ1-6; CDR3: CASSLGGKGSPLHF
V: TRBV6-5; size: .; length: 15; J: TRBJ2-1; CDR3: CASSLRDSAYNEQFF
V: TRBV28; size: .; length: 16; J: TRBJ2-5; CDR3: CASSSPGQGVKETQYF
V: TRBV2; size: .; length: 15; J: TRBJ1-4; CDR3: CASSESGGSYEKLFF
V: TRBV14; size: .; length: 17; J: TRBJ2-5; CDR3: CASSQVTGLAMGETQYF
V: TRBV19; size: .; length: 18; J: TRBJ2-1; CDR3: CASSPGWSGEGSYNEQFF
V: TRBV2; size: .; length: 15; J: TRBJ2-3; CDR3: CASTGLAGLTDTQYF
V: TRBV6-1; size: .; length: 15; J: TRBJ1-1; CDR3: CASSAQEWSNTEAFF
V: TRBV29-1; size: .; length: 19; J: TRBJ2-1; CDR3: CSVIAGRTGVFSSYNEQFF
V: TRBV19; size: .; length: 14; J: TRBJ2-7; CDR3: CASSDGQGAYEQYF
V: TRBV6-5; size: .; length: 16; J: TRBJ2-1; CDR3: CASSYFSDSSYNEQFF
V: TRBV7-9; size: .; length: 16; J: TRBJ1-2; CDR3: CASSLRTEHANYGYTF